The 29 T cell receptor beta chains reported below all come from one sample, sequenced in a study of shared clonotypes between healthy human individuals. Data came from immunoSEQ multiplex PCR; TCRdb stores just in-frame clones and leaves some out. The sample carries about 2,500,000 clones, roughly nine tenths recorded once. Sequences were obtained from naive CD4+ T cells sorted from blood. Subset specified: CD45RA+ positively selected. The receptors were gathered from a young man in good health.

The CDR3 region is CASRRGGDETQYF. CDR3 DNA: TGTGCCAGCAGGCGGGGGGGCGACGAGACCCAGTACTTC. The V gene is TRBV6-5, the J gene TRBJ2-5; TRBD2 aligns across 9 bases. CDR3 length: 13 residues. V gave up 6 bases and J gave up 5 bases; unmatched junction bases: 4. Germline loops: CDR1 MNHEY, CDR2 SVGAGI.

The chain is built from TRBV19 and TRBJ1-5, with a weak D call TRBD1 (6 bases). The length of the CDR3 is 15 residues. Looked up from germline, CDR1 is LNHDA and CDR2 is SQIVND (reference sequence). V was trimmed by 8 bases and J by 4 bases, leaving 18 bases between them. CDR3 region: CASGQEQGGNQPQHF. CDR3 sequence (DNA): TGTGCCAGTGGACAAGAACAGGGAGGGAATCAGCCCCAGCATTTT.

This CDR3 is CASSLEQAHGYTF. CDR3 bases: TGTGCCAGCAGCTTGGAACAGGCGCATGGCTACACCTTC. The chain combines TRBV11-2 with TRBJ1-2; maybe TRBD1 (5 bases). The CDR3 covers 13 residues. CDR1 is SGHAT and CDR2 is FQNNGV in the germline V gene. Trimming took off 3 bases at V and 6 bases at J, with 11 bases between the two ends.

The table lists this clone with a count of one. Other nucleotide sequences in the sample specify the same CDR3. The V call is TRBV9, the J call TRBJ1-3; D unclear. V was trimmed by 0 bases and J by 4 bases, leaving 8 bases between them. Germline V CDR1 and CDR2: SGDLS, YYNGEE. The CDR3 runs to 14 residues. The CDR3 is CASSVGRTGNTIYF. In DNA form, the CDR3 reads TGTGCCAGCAGCGTAGGTAGAACAGGAAACACCATATATTTT.

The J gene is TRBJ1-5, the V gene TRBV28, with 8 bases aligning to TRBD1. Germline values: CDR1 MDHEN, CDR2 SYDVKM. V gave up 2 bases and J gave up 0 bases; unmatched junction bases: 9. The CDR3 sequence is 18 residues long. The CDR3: CASSLIQGQGASNQPQHF. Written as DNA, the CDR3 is TGTGCCAGCAGTTTAATACAGGGGCAGGGGGCTAGCAATCAGCCCCAGCATTTT.

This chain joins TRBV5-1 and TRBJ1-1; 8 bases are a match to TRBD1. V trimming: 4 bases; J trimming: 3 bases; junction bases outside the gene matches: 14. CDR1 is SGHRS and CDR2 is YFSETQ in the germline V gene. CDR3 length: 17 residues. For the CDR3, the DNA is TGCGCCAGCAGCCGTGGGTTTGCCCAGGGGGCCGACACTGAAGCTTTCTTT. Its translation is CASSRGFAQGADTEAFF.

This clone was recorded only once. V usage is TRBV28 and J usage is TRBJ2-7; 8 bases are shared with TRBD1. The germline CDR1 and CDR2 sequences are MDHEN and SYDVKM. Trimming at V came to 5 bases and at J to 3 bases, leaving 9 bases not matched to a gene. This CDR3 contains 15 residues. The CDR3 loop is CASSGSGTGDYEQYF. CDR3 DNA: TGTGCCAGCAGTGGCTCTGGGACAGGAGACTACGAGCAGTACTTC.

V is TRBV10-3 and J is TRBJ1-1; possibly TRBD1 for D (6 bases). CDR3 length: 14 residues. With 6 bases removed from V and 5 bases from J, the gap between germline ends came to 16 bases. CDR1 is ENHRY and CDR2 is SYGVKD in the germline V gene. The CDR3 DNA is TGTGCCATCAGCAGGGGCGAAGGAGGGACTGAAGCTTTCTTT. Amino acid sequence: CAISRGEGGTEAFF.

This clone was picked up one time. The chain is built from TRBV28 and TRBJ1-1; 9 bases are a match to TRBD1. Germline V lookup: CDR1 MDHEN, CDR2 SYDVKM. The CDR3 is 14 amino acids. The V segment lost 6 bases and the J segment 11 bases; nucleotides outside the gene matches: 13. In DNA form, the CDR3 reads TGTGCCAGCAGAATACAGGGGGCCCTCCACGGGGCTTTCTTT. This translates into CASRIQGALHGAFF.

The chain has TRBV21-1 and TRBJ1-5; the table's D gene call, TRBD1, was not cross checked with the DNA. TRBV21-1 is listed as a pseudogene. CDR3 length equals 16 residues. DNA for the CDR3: TGTGCCAGCAGCCTTGCGGGGACAGGCGACAATCAGCCCCAGCATTTT. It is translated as CASSLAGTGDNQPQHF.

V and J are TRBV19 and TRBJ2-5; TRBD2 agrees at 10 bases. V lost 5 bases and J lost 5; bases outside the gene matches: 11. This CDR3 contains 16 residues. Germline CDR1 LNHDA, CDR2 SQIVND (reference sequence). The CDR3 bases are TGTGCCAGTAGTCATGGAGCGGGAGGGAACTTCGAGACCCAGTACTTC. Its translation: CASSHGAGGNFETQYF.

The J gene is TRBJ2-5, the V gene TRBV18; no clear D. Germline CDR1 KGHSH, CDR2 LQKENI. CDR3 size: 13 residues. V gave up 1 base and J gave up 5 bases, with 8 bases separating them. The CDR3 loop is CASSPQFRETQYF. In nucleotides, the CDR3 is TGTGCCAGCTCACCACAGTTCCGGGAGACCCAGTACTTC.

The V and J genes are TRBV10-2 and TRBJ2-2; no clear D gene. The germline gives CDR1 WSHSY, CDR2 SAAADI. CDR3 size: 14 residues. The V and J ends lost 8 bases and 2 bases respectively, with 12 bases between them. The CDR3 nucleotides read TGCGCCAGCGGAAACAGAGTCAACACCGGGGAGCTGTTTTTT. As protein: CASGNRVNTGELFF.

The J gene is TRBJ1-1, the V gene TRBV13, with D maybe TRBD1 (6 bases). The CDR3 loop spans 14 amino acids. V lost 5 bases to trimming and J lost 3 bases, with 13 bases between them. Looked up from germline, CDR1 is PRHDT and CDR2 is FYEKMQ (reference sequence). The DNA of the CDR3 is TGTGCCAGCAGCGAACAGGGAAGGTACACTGAAGCTTTCTTT. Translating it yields CASSEQGRYTEAFF.

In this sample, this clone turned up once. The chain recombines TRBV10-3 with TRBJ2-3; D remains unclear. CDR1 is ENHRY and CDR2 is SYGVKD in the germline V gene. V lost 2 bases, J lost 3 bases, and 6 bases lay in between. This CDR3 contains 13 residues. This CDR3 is CAISELRTDTQYF. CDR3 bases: TGTGCCATCAGTGAGCTGCGAACAGATACGCAGTATTTT.

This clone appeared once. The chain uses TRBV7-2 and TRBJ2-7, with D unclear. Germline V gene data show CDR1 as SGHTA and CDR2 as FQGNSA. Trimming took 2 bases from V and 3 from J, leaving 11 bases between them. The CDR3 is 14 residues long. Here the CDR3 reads CASSLTVALYEQYF. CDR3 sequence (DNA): TGTGCCAGCAGCTTAACTGTGGCACTCTACGAGCAGTACTTC.

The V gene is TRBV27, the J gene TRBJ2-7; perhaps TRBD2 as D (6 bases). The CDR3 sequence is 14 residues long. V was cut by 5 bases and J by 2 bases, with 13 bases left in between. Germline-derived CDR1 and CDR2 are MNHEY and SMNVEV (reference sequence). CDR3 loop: CASSIKEGPYEQYF. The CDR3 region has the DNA TGTGCCAGCAGTATAAAGGAGGGGCCCTACGAGCAGTACTTC.

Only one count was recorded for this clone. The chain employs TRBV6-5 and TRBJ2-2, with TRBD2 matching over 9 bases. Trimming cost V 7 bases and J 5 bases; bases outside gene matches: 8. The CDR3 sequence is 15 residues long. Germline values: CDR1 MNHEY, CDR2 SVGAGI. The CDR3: CASNRGLARTGELFF. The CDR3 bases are TGTGCCAGCAACCGAGGACTAGCGAGGACCGGGGAGCTGTTTTTT.

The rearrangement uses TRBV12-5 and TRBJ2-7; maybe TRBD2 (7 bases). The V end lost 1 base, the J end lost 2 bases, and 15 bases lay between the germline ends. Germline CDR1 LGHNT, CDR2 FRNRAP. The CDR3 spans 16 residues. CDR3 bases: TGTGCTAGTGGTTTGGACGGACCGGGGGGCCCCTACGAGCAGTACTTC. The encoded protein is CASGLDGPGGPYEQYF.

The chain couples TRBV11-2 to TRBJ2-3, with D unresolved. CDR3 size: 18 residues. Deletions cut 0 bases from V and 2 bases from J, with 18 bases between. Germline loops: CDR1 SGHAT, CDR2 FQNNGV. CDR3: CASSLEKADPFSTDTQYF. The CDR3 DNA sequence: TGTGCCAGCAGCTTAGAGAAGGCAGACCCCTTTTCCACAGATACGCAGTATTTT.

CDR3 bases: TGTGCCAGCAGTGGCCCGGAGCAGTTCTTC. Protein: CASSGPEQFF. J is TRBJ2-1 and V is TRBV5-4; D is uncertain. V lost 5 bases, J lost 10 bases, and 7 bases lay in between. CDR3 length: 10 residues. Germline CDR1 is SGHNT and CDR2 is YYREEE (reference sequence).

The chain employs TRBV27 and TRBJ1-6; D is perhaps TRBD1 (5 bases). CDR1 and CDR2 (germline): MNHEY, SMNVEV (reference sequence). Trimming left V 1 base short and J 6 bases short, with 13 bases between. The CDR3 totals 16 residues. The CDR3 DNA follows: TGTGCCAGCAGTTTATTAGACATTAGGGGTAATTCACCCCTCCACTTT. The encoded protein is CASSLLDIRGNSPLHF.

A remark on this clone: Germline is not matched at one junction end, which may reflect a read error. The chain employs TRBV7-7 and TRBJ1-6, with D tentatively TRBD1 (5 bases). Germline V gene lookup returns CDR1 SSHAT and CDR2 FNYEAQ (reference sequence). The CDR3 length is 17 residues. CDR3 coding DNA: TGTGCTAGCAGCTTAGGACATAGGGGCCCTACGGATTCACCCCTCCACTTT. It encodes CASSLGHRGPTDSPLHF.

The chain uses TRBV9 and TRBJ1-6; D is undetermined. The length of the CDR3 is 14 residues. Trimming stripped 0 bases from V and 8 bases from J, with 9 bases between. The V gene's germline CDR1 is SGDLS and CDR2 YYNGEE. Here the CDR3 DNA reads TGTGCCAGCAGCGTAGGCCAGTCCCATTCACCCCTCCACTTT. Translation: CASSVGQSHSPLHF.

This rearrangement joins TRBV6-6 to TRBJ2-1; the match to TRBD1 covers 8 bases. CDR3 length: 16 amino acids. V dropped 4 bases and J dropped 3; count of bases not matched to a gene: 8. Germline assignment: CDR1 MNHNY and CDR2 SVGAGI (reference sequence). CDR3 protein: CASSSASGQDYNEQFF. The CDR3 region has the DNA TGTGCCAGCAGTTCCGCGTCGGGACAGGACTACAATGAGCAGTTCTTC.

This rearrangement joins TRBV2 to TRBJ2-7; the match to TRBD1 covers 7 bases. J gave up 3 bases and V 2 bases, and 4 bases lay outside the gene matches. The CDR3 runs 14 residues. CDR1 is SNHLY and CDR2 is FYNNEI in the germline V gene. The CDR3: CASSETGALYEQYF. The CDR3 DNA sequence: TGTGCCAGCAGTGAAACAGGGGCTCTCTACGAGCAGTACTTC.

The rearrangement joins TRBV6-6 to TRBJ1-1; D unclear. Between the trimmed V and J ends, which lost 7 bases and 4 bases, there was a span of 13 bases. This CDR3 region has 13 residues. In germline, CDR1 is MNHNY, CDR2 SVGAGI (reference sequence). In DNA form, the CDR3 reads TGTGCCAGCAACTTCCCGGGTCCCACTGAAGCTTTCTTT. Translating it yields CASNFPGPTEAFF.

CDR3 region: CASSPYLAGYNEQFF. As DNA, the CDR3 is TGTGCCAGCAGTCCGTATCTAGCGGGATACAATGAGCAGTTCTTC. This chain connects TRBV6-5 to TRBJ2-1, with 9 bases fitting TRBD2. CDR3 size: 15 residues. V lost 5 bases, J lost 4 bases, and 6 bases stayed unmatched. Germline values: CDR1 MNHEY, CDR2 SVGAGI.

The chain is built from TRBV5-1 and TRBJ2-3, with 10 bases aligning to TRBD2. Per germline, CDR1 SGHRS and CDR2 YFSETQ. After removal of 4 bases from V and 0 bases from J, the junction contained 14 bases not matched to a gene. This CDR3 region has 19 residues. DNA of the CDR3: TGCGCCAGCAGCCCCTCCCATCGACTAGCGGGCACTAGCACAGATACGCAGTATTTT. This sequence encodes CASSPSHRLAGTSTDTQYF.